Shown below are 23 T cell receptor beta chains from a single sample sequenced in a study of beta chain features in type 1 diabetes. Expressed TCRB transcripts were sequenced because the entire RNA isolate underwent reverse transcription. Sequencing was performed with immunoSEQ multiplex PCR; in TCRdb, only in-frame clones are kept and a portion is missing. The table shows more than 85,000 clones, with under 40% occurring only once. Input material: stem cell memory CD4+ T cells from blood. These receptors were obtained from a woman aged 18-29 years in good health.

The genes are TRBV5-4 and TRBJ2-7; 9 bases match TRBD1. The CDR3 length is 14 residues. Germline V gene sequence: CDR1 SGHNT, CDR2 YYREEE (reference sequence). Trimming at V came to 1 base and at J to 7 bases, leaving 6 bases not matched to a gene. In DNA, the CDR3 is TGTGCCAGCAGCTTGCTAAACAGGGGGCAGGAGCAGTACTTC. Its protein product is CASSLLNRGQEQYF.

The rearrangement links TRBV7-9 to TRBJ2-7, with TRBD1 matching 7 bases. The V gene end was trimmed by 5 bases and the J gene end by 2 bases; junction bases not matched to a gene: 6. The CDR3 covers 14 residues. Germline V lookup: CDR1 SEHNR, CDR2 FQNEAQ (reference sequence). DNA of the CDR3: TGTGCCAGCAGCGCACAGGGGATCACCTACGAGCAGTACTTC. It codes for CASSAQGITYEQYF.

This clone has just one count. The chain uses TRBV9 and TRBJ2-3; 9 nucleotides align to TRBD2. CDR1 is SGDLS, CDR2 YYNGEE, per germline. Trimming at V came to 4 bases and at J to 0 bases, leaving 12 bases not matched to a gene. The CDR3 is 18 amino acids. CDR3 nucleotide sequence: TGTGCCAGCAGCCGGGAGTCTAGCGGGAAGAGGAGCACAGATACGCAGTATTTT. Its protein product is CASSRESSGKRSTDTQYF. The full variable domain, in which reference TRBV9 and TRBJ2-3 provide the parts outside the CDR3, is DSGVTQTPKHLITATGQRVTLRCSPRSGDLSVYWYQQSLDQGLQFLIQYYNGEERAKGNILERFSAQQFPDLHSELNLSSLELGDSALYFCASSRESSGKRSTDTQYFGPGTRLTVL.

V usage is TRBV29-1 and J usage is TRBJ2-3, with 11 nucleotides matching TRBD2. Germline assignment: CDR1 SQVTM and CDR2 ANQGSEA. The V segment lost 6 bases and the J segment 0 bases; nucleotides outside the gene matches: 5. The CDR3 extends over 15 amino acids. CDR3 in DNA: TGCAGCGTGCCGGGACTAGCGGCTAGCACAGATACGCAGTATTTT. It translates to CSVPGLAASTDTQYF.

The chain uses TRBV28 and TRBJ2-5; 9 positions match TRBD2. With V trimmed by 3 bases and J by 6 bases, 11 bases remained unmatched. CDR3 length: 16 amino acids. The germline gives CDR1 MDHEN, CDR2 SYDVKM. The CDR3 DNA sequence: TGTGCCAGCAGTTTTCGCGGGAGGGTCGATGTGAAGACCCAGTACTTC. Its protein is CASSFRGRVDVKTQYF.

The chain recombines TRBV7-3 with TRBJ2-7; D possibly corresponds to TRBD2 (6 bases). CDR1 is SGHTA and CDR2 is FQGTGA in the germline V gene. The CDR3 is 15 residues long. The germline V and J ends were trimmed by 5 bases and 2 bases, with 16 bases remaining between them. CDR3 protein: CASSGQPGLTYEQYF. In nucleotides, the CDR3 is TGTGCCAGCAGCGGACAACCGGGACTTACCTACGAGCAGTACTTC.

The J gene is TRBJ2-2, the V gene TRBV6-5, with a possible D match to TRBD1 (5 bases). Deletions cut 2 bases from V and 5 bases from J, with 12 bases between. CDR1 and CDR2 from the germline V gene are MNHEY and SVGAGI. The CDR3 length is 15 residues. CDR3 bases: TGTGCCAGCAGTTACCGGCCCCAGGGAACCGGGGAGCTGTTTTTT. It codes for CASSYRPQGTGELFF.

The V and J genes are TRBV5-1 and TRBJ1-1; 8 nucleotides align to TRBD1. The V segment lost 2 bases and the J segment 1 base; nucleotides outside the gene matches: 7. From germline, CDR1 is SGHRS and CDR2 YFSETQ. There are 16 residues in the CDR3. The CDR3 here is CASSLGAGTGNTEAFF. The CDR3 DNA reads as TGCGCCAGCAGCTTAGGGGCGGGGACAGGGAACACTGAAGCTTTCTTT.

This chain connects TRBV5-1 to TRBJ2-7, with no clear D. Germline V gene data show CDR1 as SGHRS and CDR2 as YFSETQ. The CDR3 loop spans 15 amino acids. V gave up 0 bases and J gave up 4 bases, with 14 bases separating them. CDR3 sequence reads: CASSLDRPAGYEQYF. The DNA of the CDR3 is TGCGCCAGCAGCTTGGATCGGCCCGCCGGGTACGAGCAGTACTTC.

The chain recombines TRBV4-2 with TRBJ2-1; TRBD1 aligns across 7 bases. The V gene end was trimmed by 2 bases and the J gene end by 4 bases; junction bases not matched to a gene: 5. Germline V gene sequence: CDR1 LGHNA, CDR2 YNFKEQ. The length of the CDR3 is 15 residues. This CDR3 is CASSQRTGVYNEQFF. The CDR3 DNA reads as TGTGCCAGCAGCCAAAGAACAGGGGTTTACAATGAGCAGTTCTTC.

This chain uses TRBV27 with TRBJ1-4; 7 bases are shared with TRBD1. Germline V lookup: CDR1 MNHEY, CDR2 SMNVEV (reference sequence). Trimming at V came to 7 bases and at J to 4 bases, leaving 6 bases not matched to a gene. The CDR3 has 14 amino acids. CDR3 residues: CASKGTDLNEKLFF. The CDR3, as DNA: TGTGCCAGCAAAGGGACAGACCTTAATGAAAAACTGTTTTTT.

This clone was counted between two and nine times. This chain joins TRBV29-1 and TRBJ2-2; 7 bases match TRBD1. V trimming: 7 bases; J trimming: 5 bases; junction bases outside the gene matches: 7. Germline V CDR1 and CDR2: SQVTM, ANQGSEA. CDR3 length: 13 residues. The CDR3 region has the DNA TGCAGCGGGGGGCGGACAGGTACCGGGGAGCTGTTTTTT. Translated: CSGGRTGTGELFF.

The CDR3 bases are TGTGCCAGCAGTTCCCCAGTTCAGTACGAGCAGTACTTC. Protein: CASSSPVQYEQYF. This chain uses TRBV6-6 with TRBJ2-7; D gene ambiguous. The CDR3 sequence is 13 residues long. Germline values: CDR1 MNHNY, CDR2 SVGAGI (reference sequence). Between the trimmed V and J ends, which lost 4 bases and 4 bases, there was a span of 11 bases.

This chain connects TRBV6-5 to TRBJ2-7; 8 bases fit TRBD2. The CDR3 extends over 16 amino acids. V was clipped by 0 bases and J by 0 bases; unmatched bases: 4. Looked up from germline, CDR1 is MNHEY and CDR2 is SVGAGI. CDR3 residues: CASSYSFSGASYEQYF. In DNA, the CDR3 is TGTGCCAGCAGTTACTCTTTTAGCGGGGCCTCCTACGAGCAGTACTTC.

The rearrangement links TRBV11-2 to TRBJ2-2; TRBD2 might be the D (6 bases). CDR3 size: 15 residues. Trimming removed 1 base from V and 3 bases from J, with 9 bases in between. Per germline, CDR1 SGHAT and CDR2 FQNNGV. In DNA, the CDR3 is TGTGCCAGCAGCTTAGGCGGGGTTGACACCGGGGAGCTGTTTTTT. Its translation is CASSLGGVDTGELFF.

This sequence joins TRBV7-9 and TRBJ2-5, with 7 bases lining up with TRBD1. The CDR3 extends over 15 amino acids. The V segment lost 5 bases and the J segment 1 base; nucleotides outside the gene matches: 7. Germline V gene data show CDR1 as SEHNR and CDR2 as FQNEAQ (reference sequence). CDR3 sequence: CASSVWTGVQETQYF. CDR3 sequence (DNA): TGTGCCAGCAGCGTTTGGACAGGAGTCCAAGAGACCCAGTACTTC.

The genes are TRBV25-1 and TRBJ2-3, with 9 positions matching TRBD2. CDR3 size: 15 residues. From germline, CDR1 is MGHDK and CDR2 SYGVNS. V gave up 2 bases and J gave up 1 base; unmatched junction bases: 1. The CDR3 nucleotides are TGTGCCAGCAGTGAACTAGCGGGACGCACAGATACGCAGTATTTT. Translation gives CASSELAGRTDTQYF.

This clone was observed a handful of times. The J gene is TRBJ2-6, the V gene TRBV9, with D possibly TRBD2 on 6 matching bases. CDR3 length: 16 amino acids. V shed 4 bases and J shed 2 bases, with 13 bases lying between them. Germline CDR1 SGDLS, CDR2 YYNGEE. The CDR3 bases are TGTGCCAGCAGCTGGTCGGGGGTTGCTGGGGCCAACGTCCTGACTTTC. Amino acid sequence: CASSWSGVAGANVLTF.

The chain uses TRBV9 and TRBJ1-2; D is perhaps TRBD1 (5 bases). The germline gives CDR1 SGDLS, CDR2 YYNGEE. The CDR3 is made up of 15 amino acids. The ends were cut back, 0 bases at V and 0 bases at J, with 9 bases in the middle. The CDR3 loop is CASSVVPTANYGYTF. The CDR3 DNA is TGTGCCAGCAGCGTAGTCCCGACAGCTAACTATGGCTACACCTTC. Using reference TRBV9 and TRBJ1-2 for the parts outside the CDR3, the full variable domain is DSGVTQTPKHLITATGQRVTLRCSPRSGDLSVYWYQQSLDQGLQFLIQYYNGEERAKGNILERFSAQQFPDLHSELNLSSLELGDSALYFCASSVVPTANYGYTFGSGTRLTVV.

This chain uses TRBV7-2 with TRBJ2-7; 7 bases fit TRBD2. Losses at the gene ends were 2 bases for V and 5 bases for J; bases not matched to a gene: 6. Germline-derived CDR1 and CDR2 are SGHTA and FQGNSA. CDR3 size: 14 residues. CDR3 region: CASSLIGGFNEQYF. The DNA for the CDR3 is TGTGCCAGCAGCTTAATCGGGGGGTTCAACGAGCAGTACTTC.

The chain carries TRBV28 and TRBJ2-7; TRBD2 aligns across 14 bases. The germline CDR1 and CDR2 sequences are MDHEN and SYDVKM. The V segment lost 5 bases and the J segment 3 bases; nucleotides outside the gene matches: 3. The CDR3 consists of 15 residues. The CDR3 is CASSGTSGRHYEQYF. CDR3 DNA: TGTGCCAGCAGTGGGACTAGCGGGAGACACTACGAGCAGTACTTC.

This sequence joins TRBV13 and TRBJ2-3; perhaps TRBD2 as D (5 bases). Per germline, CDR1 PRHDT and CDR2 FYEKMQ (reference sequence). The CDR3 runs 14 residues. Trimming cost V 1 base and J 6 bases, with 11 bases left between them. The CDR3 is CASSLVVVADTQYF. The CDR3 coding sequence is TGTGCCAGCAGCTTAGTGGTTGTAGCGGATACGCAGTATTTT. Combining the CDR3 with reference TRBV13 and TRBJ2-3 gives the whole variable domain AAGVIQSPRHLIKEKRETATLKCYPIPRHDTVYWYQQGPGQDPQFLISFYEKMQSDKGSIPDRFSAQQFSDYHSELNMSSLELGDSALYFCASSLVVVADTQYFGPGTRLTVL.

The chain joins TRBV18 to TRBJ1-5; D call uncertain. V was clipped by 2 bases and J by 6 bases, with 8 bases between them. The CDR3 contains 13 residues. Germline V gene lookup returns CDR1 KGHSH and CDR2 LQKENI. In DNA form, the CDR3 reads TGTGCCAGCTCACCATTCATCGGTCAGCCCCAGCATTTT. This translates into CASSPFIGQPQHF.